The 26 T cell receptor beta chains below come from one sample, sequenced in a study of OX40 agonist ivuxolimab in advanced cancers. The library relied on the immunoSEQ multiplex PCR assay. What TCRdb holds here is the immuneACCESS table cut down to in-frame rearrangements. Part of the clones is not present; checked against another copy, under half of the missing clones reflect an unresolved V gene, and the others are unexplained. A total of approximately 77,000 clones appear in this sample, under 95% of them only once. The ten largest clonotypes hold 1.5% to 2% of the sample. The sequencing here drew on CD4+ or CD8+ T cells sorted from blood, taken in a trial of the OX40 agonist ivuxolimab. Receptor source: an adult with an advanced solid tumor such as melanoma, head and neck, liver or kidney cancer.

This clone was counted a single time. The chain uses TRBV30 and TRBJ1-5; 7 bases are shared with TRBD1. The V segment lost 0 bases and the J segment 2 bases; nucleotides outside the gene matches: 13. The CDR3 is 18 amino acids. Germline V gives CDR1 GTSNPN, CDR2 SVGIG (reference sequence). Here the CDR3 DNA reads TGTGCCTGGAGTGTACTGTCCCCAGGGGGGGAGGGCAATCAGCCCCAGCATTTT. Translated, it gives CAWSVLSPGGEGNQPQHF.

The rearrangement links TRBV19 to TRBJ2-7, with D possibly matching TRBD1 (7 bases). The CDR3 covers 16 residues. Deletions cut 3 bases from V and 6 bases from J, with 21 bases between. Germline values: CDR1 LNHDA, CDR2 SQIVND (reference sequence). CDR3 sequence: CASSMRGGGQDAEQYF. The CDR3 region has the DNA TGTGCCAGTAGTATGCGGGGAGGAGGACAGGATGCCGAGCAGTACTTC.

The rearrangement joins TRBV19 to TRBJ2-6; D may correspond to TRBD1 or TRBD2 (6 bases each). The CDR3 loop spans 17 amino acids. Trimming took off 3 bases at V and 2 bases at J, with 14 bases between the two ends. CDR1 and CDR2 from the germline V gene are LNHDA and SQIVND (reference sequence). The CDR3 nucleotides read TGTGCCAGTAGTATGCCGGCCGGGGGCCCTGGGGCCAACGTCCTGACTTTC. Its translation is CASSMPAGGPGANVLTF.

V is TRBV14 and J is TRBJ2-3; D is unresolved. CDR3 size: 15 residues. V was cut by 0 bases and J by 3 bases, with 10 bases left in between. Germline CDR1 SGHDN, CDR2 FVKESK. This chain's CDR3 is CASSQDSTRTDTQYF. CDR3 bases: TGTGCCAGCAGCCAAGATTCAACCCGAACAGATACGCAGTATTTT.

This clone was detected only a few times. V usage is TRBV4-1 and J usage is TRBJ2-7; D tentatively fits TRBD1 or TRBD2 (5 bases each). Germline-derived CDR1 and CDR2 are MGHRA and YSYEKL. This CDR3 comprises 14 residues. The V end was cut by 0 bases, the J end by 7 bases, with 13 bases between. The CDR3 protein is CASSQDLGEREQYF. CDR3 DNA: TGCGCCAGCAGCCAAGATTTGGGGGAGAGGGAGCAGTACTTC.

This chain joins TRBV5-6 and TRBJ2-5; maybe TRBD1 (5 bases). V lost 4 bases and J lost 5, with 15 bases in between. Germline V gives CDR1 SGHDT, CDR2 YYEEEE. The CDR3 sequence is 14 residues long. CDR3 residues: CASSKDRRAETQYF. In nucleotides, the CDR3 is TGTGCCAGCAGCAAGGACCGCAGGGCCGAGACCCAGTACTTC. The full variable domain, rest sourced from reference TRBV5-6 and TRBJ2-5, is DAGVTQSPTHLIKTRGQQVTLRCSPKSGHDTVSWYQQALGQGPQFIFQYYEEEERQRGNFPDRFSGHQFPNYSSELNVNALLLGDSALYLCASSKDRRAETQYFGPGTRLLVL.

V gene TRBV27 combines with J gene TRBJ2-2, with 12 positions matching TRBD2. Unmatched junction bases numbered 4, after V lost 8 bases and J lost 3 bases. Germline CDR1 MNHEY, CDR2 SMNVEV (reference sequence). The CDR3 consists of 15 residues. The CDR3 protein is CASGRLAGDTGELFF. In nucleotides, the CDR3 is TGTGCCAGCGGTAGACTAGCGGGAGACACCGGGGAGCTGTTTTTT.

The V gene is TRBV18, the J gene TRBJ1-5; D ambiguous. Germline CDR1 reads KGHSH; CDR2 reads LQKENI. The CDR3 is 13 residues long. V gave up 3 bases and J gave up 5 bases, with 8 bases separating them. CDR3: CASSPGRDQPQHF. In DNA, the CDR3 is TGTGCCAGCTCACCGGGGAGAGATCAGCCCCAGCATTTT.

The chain has TRBV7-9 and TRBJ2-5; D is perhaps TRBD1 or TRBD2 (6 bases each). V gave up 3 bases and J gave up 6 bases, with 14 bases separating them. Germline CDR1 SEHNR, CDR2 FQNEAQ (reference sequence). The CDR3 spans 14 residues. The CDR3 region has the DNA TGTGCCAGCAGCTTGGACGGGGGCAGGAAGACCCAGTACTTC. Protein product: CASSLDGGRKTQYF.

V and J are TRBV19 and TRBJ1-3; D is unclear. Germline lookup yields CDR1 LNHDA and CDR2 SQIVND (reference sequence). Trimming took 5 bases from V and 2 from J, leaving 7 bases between them. The CDR3 spans 13 residues. CDR3: CASSLQAGNTIYF. The CDR3 nucleotides read TGTGCCAGTAGTTTACAAGCTGGAAACACCATATATTTT.

The chain combines TRBV30 with TRBJ1-2; perhaps TRBD1 as D (5 bases). The CDR3 totals 12 residues. V lost 6 bases to trimming and J lost 4 bases, with 12 bases between them. Per the germline V gene, CDR1 is GTSNPN and CDR2 is SVGIG (reference sequence). This CDR3 reads CACLGQFYGYTF. CDR3 coding DNA: TGTGCCTGCCTGGGGCAGTTCTATGGCTACACCTTC. The variable domain in full, with the rest retrieved from reference TRBV30 and TRBJ1-2, is SQTIHQWPATLVQPVGSPLSLECTVEGTSNPNLYWYRQAAGRGLQLLFYSVGIGQISSEVPQNLSASRPQDRQFILSSKKLLLSDSGFYLCACLGQFYGYTFGSGTRLTVV.

This chain links TRBV4-3 with TRBJ2-3; 9 bases map to TRBD1. In germline, CDR1 is LGHNA, CDR2 YSLEER. Losses at the gene ends were 0 bases for V and 9 bases for J; bases not matched to a gene: 1. CDR3 size: 13 residues. CDR3 protein: CASSQEQGATQYF. The CDR3 nucleotides read TGCGCCAGCAGCCAAGAACAGGGGGCAACGCAGTATTTT.

The gene calls are TRBV5-1 and TRBJ2-7; D is uncertain. Trimming left V 0 bases short and J 5 bases short, with 9 bases between. Germline V gives CDR1 SGHRS, CDR2 YFSETQ. The CDR3 runs to 13 residues. CDR3 region: CASSLDGSNEQYF. The CDR3 nucleotides read TGCGCCAGCAGCTTGGATGGCAGTAACGAGCAGTACTTC.

In the case of this clone: This sample also contains other DNA sequences that code for the same CDR3. CDR3 region: CASSPPGDTGELFF. DNA for the CDR3: TGTGCCAGCTCACCCCCCGGGGACACCGGGGAGCTGTTTTTT. The chain employs TRBV18 and TRBJ2-2; tentative D call: TRBD2 (5 bases). V was cut by 3 bases and J by 3 bases, with 8 bases left in between. The length of the CDR3 is 14 residues. CDR1 KGHSH and CDR2 LQKENI come from the germline V gene. Full variable domain (remainder filled in from reference TRBV18 and TRBJ2-2): NAGVMQNPRHLVRRRGQEARLRCSPMKGHSHVYWYRQLPEEGLKFMVYLQKENIIDESGMPKERFSAEFPKEGPSILRIQQVVRGDSAAYFCASSPPGDTGELFFGEGSRLTVL.

The chain links TRBV28 to TRBJ2-1; D is unclear. The CDR3 runs 16 residues. Germline lookup yields CDR1 MDHEN and CDR2 SYDVKM. Between the trimmed V and J ends, which lost 6 bases and 0 bases, there was a span of 15 bases. CDR3 sequence: CASSSPEPSSYNEQFF. CDR3 bases: TGTGCCAGCAGCTCCCCGGAACCGAGCTCCTACAATGAGCAGTTCTTC.

The chain joins TRBV18 to TRBJ2-1; D remains unclear. Germline V gene data show CDR1 as KGHSH and CDR2 as LQKENI. The CDR3 sequence is 17 residues long. Trimming left V 3 bases short and J 6 bases short, with 21 bases between. The CDR3 here is CASSPRAAGPNANEQFF. The CDR3 DNA follows: TGTGCCAGCTCACCTCGCGCAGCAGGACCCAACGCCAATGAGCAGTTCTTC.

CDR3 loop: CASTVTSGKNEQFF. CDR3 sequence (DNA): TGTGCCAGCACCGTGACTAGCGGGAAAAATGAGCAGTTCTTC. This chain connects TRBV9 to TRBJ2-1; 11 bases are a match to TRBD2. V lost 6 bases, J lost 7 bases, and 6 bases stayed unmatched. Germline CDR1 SGDLS, CDR2 YYNGEE. This CDR3 comprises 14 residues.

The chain recombines TRBV11-3 with TRBJ2-2; 7 bases line up with TRBD1. V trimming: 1 base; J trimming: 4 bases; junction bases outside the gene matches: 3. The V gene's germline CDR1 is SGHNT and CDR2 YENEEA. This CDR3 spans 15 amino acids. The chain's CDR3 is CASSLATGITGELFF. The CDR3 DNA reads as TGTGCCAGCAGCTTAGCGACAGGGATCACCGGGGAGCTGTTTTTT.

Written as DNA, the CDR3 is TGTGCCAGCAGTTACCTCACAGGGGGATACGAGCAGTACTTC. Translation: CASSYLTGGYEQYF. The chain uses TRBV6-5 and TRBJ2-7; 8 bases match TRBD1. Unmatched junction bases numbered 4, after V lost 2 bases and J lost 4 bases. The CDR3 contains 14 residues. Germline-derived CDR1 and CDR2 are MNHEY and SVGAGI.

The DNA for the CDR3 is TGTGCCAGCATAGACCCGAACACCGGGGAGCTGTTTTTT. This sequence encodes CASIDPNTGELFF. The chain employs TRBV2 and TRBJ2-2; D uncertain. Trimming cost V 7 bases and J 0 bases, with 6 bases left between them. The CDR3 extends over 13 amino acids. CDR1 and CDR2 (germline): SNHLY, FYNNEI.

This clone appeared a single time. The rearrangement uses TRBV23-1 and TRBJ1-2, with D unresolved. TRBV23-1 is marked as an open reading frame, function uncertain. The V end was cut by 6 bases, the J end by 4 bases, with 6 bases between. CDR3 size: 11 residues. The CDR3 sequence is CASRACYGYTF. CDR3 nucleotides: TGCGCCAGCAGAGCTTGCTATGGCTACACCTTC.

V is TRBV28 and J is TRBJ2-7, with 7 bases fitting TRBD1. The CDR3 loop spans 15 amino acids. Germline V gene sequence: CDR1 MDHEN, CDR2 SYDVKM. V shed 6 bases, J shed 2 bases, and the junction held 10 bases outside the gene matches. CDR3 in amino acids: CASRAPTGLTYEQYF. DNA for the CDR3: TGTGCCAGCAGAGCTCCGACAGGGTTGACCTACGAGCAGTACTTC.

The chain links TRBV19 to TRBJ1-2; TRBD1 aligns across 9 bases. With 5 bases clipped from V and 6 bases from J, the junction kept 19 bases outside the gene matches. From germline, CDR1 is LNHDA and CDR2 SQIVND (reference sequence). This CDR3 is built from 18 residues. As DNA, the CDR3 is TGTGCCAGTAGTCGTCTTTCGGGACAGGGTCAAAGGGAGCATGGCTACACCTTC. It codes for CASSRLSGQGQREHGYTF.

The V call is TRBV19, the J call TRBJ2-1, with D uncertain. The V gene's germline CDR1 is LNHDA and CDR2 SQIVND (reference sequence). The V end was cut by 5 bases, the J end by 0 bases, with 8 bases between. There are 14 residues in the CDR3. Here the CDR3 DNA reads TGTGCCAGTAGTTGGGTGTACTCCTACAATGAGCAGTTCTTC. Protein: CASSWVYSYNEQFF.

The gene calls are TRBV7-8 and TRBJ1-1; the D gene is possibly TRBD1 (5 bases). With 6 bases removed from V and 4 bases from J, the gap between germline ends came to 21 bases. The CDR3 contains 16 residues. CDR1 and CDR2 (germline): SGHVS, FQNEAQ. The CDR3 DNA is TGTGCCAGCAGACCTCTGGCGGGTAGGGGAGCCACTGAAGCTTTCTTT. This encodes CASRPLAGRGATEAFF.

This chain uses TRBV7-2 with TRBJ2-5; 12 bases align to TRBD2. The CDR3 is 17 residues long. The V segment lost 2 bases and the J segment 5 bases; nucleotides outside the gene matches: 9. Germline loops: CDR1 SGHTA, CDR2 FQGNSA. CDR3 nucleotides: TGTGCCAGCAGCTTAAATACACTAGCGGGAGGACCGGAGACCCAGTACTTC. It encodes CASSLNTLAGGPETQYF. Full variable domain (missing parts from reference TRBV7-2 and TRBJ2-5): GAGVSQSPSNKVTEKGKDVELRCDPISGHTALYWYRQSLGQGLEFLIYFQGNSAPDKSGLPSDRFSAERTGGSVSTLTIQRTQQEDSAVYLCASSLNTLAGGPETQYFGPGTRLLVL.